This T cell receptor (beta chain) emerged from a study of blood T cell repertoires in COVID-19. Across the whole study: Sample material is recorded as cDNA or gDNA derived from T cells, B-cell-depleted T cells, or PBMCs.

Enrollees, about 18 to 100 years old, lived in some 24 US areas. Cohorts were assigned according to the clinical history that participants reported. Data came from immunoSEQ multiplex PCR; TCRdb stores just in-frame clones and leaves some out. The sample lists approximately 170,000 clones; around 88% were seen once. This CDR3 spans 15 amino acids. CDR1 is ENHRY, CDR2 SYGVKD, per germline. V lost 6 bases, J lost 5 bases, and 11 bases stayed unmatched. Source material: PBMCs or T cells enriched from blood (not recorded which). The TCR was taken from a woman aged 50 to 60 in a cohort exposed to, infected with or recovered from COVID-19 (not recorded which). J is TRBJ1-1 and V is TRBV10-3, with 8 bases that match TRBD1. The CDR3 nucleotides are TGTGCCATCAGAGACCGAGGTCAGGGGGCGACTGAAGCTTTCTTT. Residues: CAIRDRGQGATEAFF.